This TCR beta chain was identified during a study of STAT3 mutations in large granular lymphocyte leukemia. General study results and limits: TCR clonotype switching after therapy occurred in about 30% of the 18 patients. Suggested: STAT3 mutation was not the ancestral event for these clonal expansions. Variable sampling intervals and differing treatment regimens complicated linking therapy response to TCR clonal burden changes. Every T-LGLL patient had at least one immunodominant TCRbeta clonotype.

Of note for this clone: What it binds is not known.

Average productive template count per sample was 35,000 to 50,000. Repertoires were generated with immunoSEQ multiplex PCR, while TCRdb's copy carries only in-frame clones and drops some. This table holds 13,000 or so clones, 88% found once. The J segment lost 7 bases and the V segment lost 5 bases, leaving 16 bases of the junction unmatched. The germline CDR1 and CDR2 sequences are MGHDK and SYGVNS. This CDR3 is built from 16 residues. This receptor was identified in a human donor with T large granular lymphocyte leukemia. Some clones in this sample may be carry-over from other donors' samples. Input material: PBMCs. The chain is built from TRBV25-1 and TRBJ1-1, with 7 nucleotides matching TRBD1. The CDR3 DNA reads TGTGCCAGCAGTCGAGGGGGCCCGGACAGTTCCTTTGAAGCTTTCTTT. Amino acids: CASSRGGPDSSFEAFF.